Listed here are 19 T cell receptor beta chains from one sample, sequenced in a study of Ad26.COV2.S vaccination and SARS-CoV-2 variants (dated by TCRdb to about 2021). Preparation of the library involved the immunoSEQ multiplex PCR assay. In TCRdb, the immuneACCESS table is reduced to in-frame sequences with V and J assigned. These tables do not hold every clone; where another copy was compared, an unresolved V gene accounts for under half, and the others remain unexplained. The sample table lists about 350,000 clones, 90% to 95% of them with a count of one. 3.9% of the sample comes from the top ten. The time point label of this sample denotes: individuals recovered from natural SARS-CoV-2 infection. The source was peripheral blood, collected after recovery from COVID-19. These receptors all stem from a human donor who had recovered from COVID-19.

The chain carries TRBV7-2 and TRBJ2-7; D not resolved. Germline V gives CDR1 SGHTA, CDR2 FQGNSA. The CDR3 sequence is 13 residues long. Trimming took 5 bases from V and 3 from J, leaving 11 bases between them. CDR3 in DNA: TGTGCCAGCAGCACCACAGACAACTACGAGCAGTACTTC. Encoded protein: CASSTTDNYEQYF.

This chain connects TRBV5-8 to TRBJ1-3; 8 bases agree with TRBD1. The CDR3 spans 16 residues. The J segment lost 4 bases and the V segment lost 4 bases, leaving 10 bases of the junction unmatched. The V gene's germline CDR1 is SGHTS and CDR2 YDEGEE. DNA of the CDR3: TGTGCCAGCAGCCCTACCGGGACAGGCTGGGGAAACACCATATATTTT. Protein product: CASSPTGTGWGNTIYF.

CDR3 sequence reads: CASSPWGRGGSNQPQHF. In DNA form, the CDR3 reads TGTGCCAGCAGTCCCTGGGGGCGCGGGGGTAGCAATCAGCCCCAGCATTTT. The genes are TRBV2 and TRBJ1-5, with D possibly matching TRBD1 (6 bases). The V gene lost 5 bases and the J gene lost 0 bases, with 17 bases spanning the gap. This CDR3 has 17 residues. CDR1 SNHLY and CDR2 FYNNEI come from the germline V gene.

The chain carries TRBV12-5 and TRBJ2-5, with D unresolved. The V end lost 1 base, the J end lost 5 bases, and 11 bases lay between the germline ends. This CDR3 has 14 residues. The germline V gene has CDR1 LGHNT and CDR2 FRNRAP. CDR3 sequence reads: CASGLGTLSETQYF. Here the CDR3 DNA reads TGTGCTAGTGGTTTGGGGACCCTGTCCGAGACCCAGTACTTC.

J is TRBJ1-5 and V is TRBV5-6, with D perhaps matching TRBD1 (6 bases). V was trimmed by 1 base and J by 0 bases, leaving 17 bases between them. This CDR3 is built from 18 residues. Germline V gives CDR1 SGHDT, CDR2 YYEEEE. The CDR3 nucleotides read TGTGCCAGCAGCTTGACTTCCAGGGGCGGAAATAGCAATCAGCCCCAGCATTTT. Translated: CASSLTSRGGNSNQPQHF.

The V call is TRBV4-1, the J call TRBJ1-5; perhaps TRBD1 as D (6 bases). Germline V gene sequence: CDR1 MGHRA, CDR2 YSYEKL. The CDR3 consists of 16 residues. Trimming removed 0 bases at V and 1 base at J, with 10 bases between. The chain's CDR3 is CASSQDNTGSNQPQHF. In DNA, the CDR3 is TGCGCCAGCAGCCAAGATAATACAGGGAGCAATCAGCCCCAGCATTTT.

V usage is TRBV18 and J usage is TRBJ1-2; 7 positions match TRBD1. V dropped 5 bases and J dropped 6; count of bases not matched to a gene: 6. Germline V CDR1 and CDR2: KGHSH, LQKENI. The CDR3 contains 13 residues. CDR3 in DNA: TGTGCCAGCTCATCAGGACAGGACCATGGCTACACCTTC. It yields the protein CASSSGQDHGYTF.

The V call is TRBV6-5, the J call TRBJ2-3; 12 nucleotides agree with TRBD2. CDR1 is MNHEY, CDR2 SVGAGI, per germline. Unmatched junction bases numbered 8, after V lost 4 bases and J lost 6 bases. The CDR3 consists of 16 residues. Written as DNA, the CDR3 is TGTGCCAGCAGTTCCTCCCTAGCGGGGGGGGAGGATACGCAGTATTTT. It encodes CASSSSLAGGEDTQYF.

The V and J genes are TRBV6-6 and TRBJ2-5; D not certain. The CDR3 consists of 14 residues. V gave up 2 bases and J gave up 2 bases, with 9 bases separating them. CDR1 and CDR2 (germline): MNHNY, SVGAGI (reference sequence). The CDR3 DNA reads as TGTGCCAGCAGTTACAGTGCATCACAAGAGACCCAGTACTTC. Its translation is CASSYSASQETQYF.

The chain combines TRBV3-1 (or the pseudogene TRBV3-2) with TRBJ1-4, with 8 bases identical to TRBD1. The germline gives CDR1 LGHDT, CDR2 YNNKEL (reference sequence). The V and J ends lost 4 bases and 8 bases, in that order; junction bases with no gene match: 9. The CDR3 extends over 15 amino acids. The CDR3: CASSLQDRVAEKLFF. For the CDR3, the DNA is TGTGCCAGCAGCCTCCAGGACAGGGTCGCGGAAAAACTGTTTTTT.

The chain has TRBV4-1 and TRBJ1-3, with D unclear. The CDR3 runs to 15 residues. Between the trimmed V and J ends, which lost 2 bases and 0 bases, there was a span of 8 bases. CDR1 is MGHRA and CDR2 is YSYEKL in the germline V gene. CDR3: CASSQMHISGNTIYF. The CDR3 bases are TGCGCCAGCAGCCAAATGCACATCTCTGGAAACACCATATATTTT.

The rearrangement uses TRBV4-1 and TRBJ2-7; D ambiguous. The CDR3 has 14 residues. V was trimmed by 1 base and J by 6 bases, leaving 13 bases between them. Germline V gene sequence: CDR1 MGHRA, CDR2 YSYEKL. CDR3 in DNA: TGCGCCAGCAGCCAAGGAGAGGCCCCCAGCGAGCAGTACTTC. Translation: CASSQGEAPSEQYF.

V usage is TRBV6-5 and J usage is TRBJ2-5, with 9 bases identical to TRBD2. The CDR3 spans 15 residues. The V gene end was trimmed by 8 bases and the J gene end by 2 bases; junction bases not matched to a gene: 9. CDR1 is MNHEY and CDR2 is SVGAGI in the germline V gene. For the CDR3, the DNA is TGTGCCAGCTCATATGCGGGGGGGATTCAAGAGACCCAGTACTTC. It yields the protein CASSYAGGIQETQYF.

The chain employs TRBV7-3 and TRBJ2-1, with D perhaps being TRBD1 or TRBD2 (6 bases each). Trimming removed 3 bases from V and 6 bases from J, with 15 bases in between. The CDR3 runs 15 residues. Germline-derived CDR1 and CDR2 are SGHTA and FQGTGA. The CDR3 nucleotides are TGTGCCAGCAGCTTTTACGAGGGGGGCAGCAATGAGCAGTTCTTC. Encoded protein: CASSFYEGGSNEQFF.

This clone was counted a few times. The chain has TRBV6-2 or TRBV6-3 and TRBJ2-1, with TRBD2 matching over 14 bases. There are 15 residues in the CDR3. Germline values: CDR1 MNHEY, CDR2 SVGEGT. With V trimmed by 4 bases and J by 7 bases, 3 bases remained unmatched. CDR3 region: CASSSGLAGVNEQFF. CDR3 bases: TGTGCCAGCAGTTCGGGACTAGCGGGGGTTAATGAGCAGTTCTTC.

The chain links TRBV12-3 or TRBV12-4 to TRBJ2-7; no clear D. Deletions cut 3 bases from V and 6 bases from J, with 9 bases between. The CDR3 length is 12 residues. The CDR3 region is CASSFWGTEQYF. The CDR3 DNA follows: TGTGCCAGCAGTTTCTGGGGTACCGAGCAGTACTTC.

This rearrangement joins TRBV4-3 to TRBJ2-6; D is undetermined. Trimming took off 0 bases at V and 2 bases at J, with 8 bases between the two ends. The CDR3 is 16 amino acids. Germline V gene data show CDR1 as LGHNA and CDR2 as YSLEER. The CDR3: CASSQELGAGANVLTF. In DNA, the CDR3 is TGCGCCAGCAGCCAAGAGCTGGGCGCTGGGGCCAACGTCCTGACTTTC.

This chain joins TRBV10-3 and TRBJ2-1; D may match TRBD1 or TRBD2 (5 bases each). This CDR3 is built from 13 residues. Germline V gene sequence: CDR1 ENHRY, CDR2 SYGVKD. The V end lost 4 bases, the J end lost 8 bases, and 12 bases lay between the germline ends. CDR3 sequence: CAISGVVGDEQFF. The CDR3 region has the DNA TGTGCCATCAGTGGGGTCGTGGGGGATGAGCAGTTCTTC.

The table lists this clone with a count of one. This sequence joins TRBV13 and TRBJ2-7, with 8 bases fitting TRBD1. The length of the CDR3 is 19 residues. The germline CDR1 and CDR2 sequences are PRHDT and FYEKMQ (reference sequence). Unmatched junction bases numbered 15, after V lost 0 bases and J lost 2 bases. The CDR3, as DNA: TGTGCCAGCAGCTTAGGCTGGGGGTATACGGGACAGGAAACCTACGAGCAGTACTTC. It encodes CASSLGWGYTGQETYEQYF.